This is a list of T cell receptor beta chains from one sample in a study of PD-L1 blockade in urothelial cancer. Clones were read by immunoSEQ multiplex PCR, and TCRdb kept only the in-frame ones, dropping some. Of about 50,000 clones in the sample, 87% are singletons; the top ten hold 14% to 15%. Sequenced here: PBMCs, sampled around atezolizumab (anti-PD-L1) treatment. The origin of the receptors is a woman in her sixties with urothelial cancer. Both conserved end residues are part of each CDR3. Each record gives: J gene, D gene, clone size, V gene, CDR3 DNA, CDR3 protein. A D gene is named only where the DNA matches it firmly. Clone sizes are given selectively: once, few, many, or a class where the clone is expanded.

TRBJ1-1 . . TRBV9 TGTGCCAGCAGCGTAGATGCGGGGCAGAGGAACACTGAAGCTTTCTTT CASSVDAGQRNTEAFF
TRBJ2-3 . once TRBV11-2 TGTGCCAGCAGCTGGGCGACAGCAGATACGCAGTATTTT CASSWATADTQYF
TRBJ2-1 TRBD1 . TRBV7-3 TGTGCCAGCAGCCCGAGGGACAGGGGGATTTACAATGAGCAGTTCTTC CASSPRDRGIYNEQFF
TRBJ1-2 . . TRBV4-3 TGCGCCAGCAGCCAAGCGGGGGGCTACACCTTC CASSQAGGYTF
TRBJ2-5 TRBD2 . TRBV10-3 TGTGCCATCAGCGATACTAGCGAGGAGACCCAGTACTTC CAISDTSEETQYF
TRBJ1-4 . . TRBV6-6 TGTGCCAGCAGTTTAGGGGTTGAAAAACTGTTTTTT CASSLGVEKLFF
TRBJ2-1 . many TRBV28 TGTGCCAGCAGTTCCCCGAGTAGCGTTCTATCATACAATGAGCAGTTCTTC CASSSPSSVLSYNEQFF
TRBJ2-6 TRBD2 once TRBV10-3 TGTGCCACTTATAGCGGGGAAGGCTCTGGGGCCAACGTCCTGACTTTC CATYSGEGSGANVLTF
TRBJ1-5 . . TRBV2 TGTGCCAGCAGTGCCTTACCGGGAACAAGAAGTCAGCCCCAGCATTTT CASSALPGTRSQPQHF
TRBJ2-1 TRBD1 . TRBV19 TGTGCCAGTAGTACCAGGGGGCAGGATGAGCAGTTCTTC CASSTRGQDEQFF
TRBJ1-1 . . TRBV13 TGTGCCAGCAGTTTGACAGCGAACACTGAAGCTTTCTTT CASSLTANTEAFF
TRBJ2-5 . . TRBV11-3 TGTGCCAGCCAAGACAACCAAGAGACCCAGTACTTC CASQDNQETQYF
TRBJ2-2 . . TRBV15 TGTGCCACCAGCAGAGTCGGGGGGAACACCGGGGAGCTGTTTTTT CATSRVGGNTGELFF
TRBJ1-4 TRBD1 . TRBV7-9 TGTGCCGGGGACAGGGCGAATAATGAAAAACTGTTTTTT CAGDRANNEKLFF
TRBJ1-6 TRBD1 . TRBV7-2 TGTGCCAGCAGCCCATGGGACAGACCCAATTCACCCCTCCACTTT CASSPWDRPNSPLHF
TRBJ1-1 . . TRBV7-8 TGTGCCAGCAGCTTCTACAGGGTCCGAAACACTGAAGCTTTCTTT CASSFYRVRNTEAFF
TRBJ2-4 TRBD1 once TRBV9 TGTGCCAGCAGCCCCTCGGGGACAGGGGGAAATCGAAACATTCAGTACTTC CASSPSGTGGNRNIQYF
TRBJ1-1 . . TRBV29-1 TGCAGCGTTGATCAGAGGACAAACACTGAAGCTTTCTTT CSVDQRTNTEAFF
TRBJ2-1 TRBD2 . TRBV28 TGTGCCAGCAGTCGACTAGCGGGAGGTCTCTACAATGAGCAGTTCTTC CASSRLAGGLYNEQFF
TRBJ1-1 . once TRBV11-2 TGTGCCAGCAGCCACGAGCGAGACACTGAAGCTTTCTTT CASSHERDTEAFF
TRBJ1-4 TRBD1 . TRBV4-3 TGCGCCAGCAGCACCCGGGACAGGGAAAAAGTTCGATTCAGTGCAACTAATGAAAAACTGTTTTTT CASSTRDREKVRFSATNEKLFF
TRBJ1-2 . once TRBV6-5 TGTGCCAGCAGTTACGGCACAGGCAGGGGTGGCTACACCTTC CASSYGTGRGGYTF
TRBJ2-7 TRBD2 . TRBV7-2 TGTGCCAGCTCGGCGGGAGTTACCTCCTACGAGCAGTACTTC CASSAGVTSYEQYF
TRBJ2-3 . . TRBV2 TGTGCCAGCAGTGAAAGGGGGACAGATACGCAGTATTTT CASSERGTDTQYF
TRBJ2-5 . . TRBV2 TGTGCCAGCAGTGAGGGGGCGGGAGTGGGGCAAGAGACCCAGTACTTC CASSEGAGVGQETQYF
TRBJ1-2 . . TRBV5-6 TGTGCCAGCAGCCCGATCGGGATTGGGATTGATGGCTACACCTTC CASSPIGIGIDGYTF
TRBJ2-6 . . TRBV27 TGTGCCAGCAGTCCCGGACACTTCTCTGGGGCCAACGTCCTGACTTTC CASSPGHFSGANVLTF
TRBJ2-1 . . TRBV18 TGTGCCAGCTCTCTTAGCGGAGGGGCCTACAATGAGCAGTTCTTC CASSLSGGAYNEQFF
TRBJ1-3 . . TRBV15 TGTGCCACCAGCAGAGAGAGGGAAAGGGGAAACACCATATATTTT CATSRERERGNTIYF
TRBJ2-7 . . TRBV6-6 TGTGCCAGCAGTTATGTTAACTACGAGCAGTACTTC CASSYVNYEQYF
TRBJ2-4 . . TRBV19 TGTGCCAGTAGTACGGGACATCGAGGGGCCAAAAACATTCAGTACTTC CASSTGHRGAKNIQYF
TRBJ2-2 . . TRBV2 TGTGCCAGCAGTGAAGCGGGTAGACAGTACGCGAACACCGGGGAGCTGTTTTTT CASSEAGRQYANTGELFF
TRBJ2-1 . . TRBV7-6 TGTGCCAGCAGCTTAGGCCCCAGATTCTACAATGAGCAGTTCTTC CASSLGPRFYNEQFF
TRBJ2-7 TRBD2 . TRBV7-9 TGTGCCAGCAGGTGGGAGGGTAAGGGGAGCGAGCAGTACTTC CASRWEGKGSEQYF
TRBJ2-1 . once TRBV20-1 TGCAGTGCCCCCTCTTTTTTTGAGCAGTTCTTC CSAPSFFEQFF
TRBJ2-4 . . TRBV27 TGTGCCAGCAGTTCGGAGAGAATAGACATTCAGTACTTC CASSSERIDIQYF
TRBJ2-3 . few TRBV29-1 TGCAGCGTGGAGGAAGGACAGCTCGGGGATACGCAGTATTTT CSVEEGQLGDTQYF
TRBJ2-3 . . TRBV6-5 TGTGCCAGCAGGCGAGACCTGAGCGCAGATACGCAGTATTTT CASRRDLSADTQYF
TRBJ2-7 . . TRBV5-4 TGTGCCAGCAGCTTGGGGGGCCCCGAGTACGAGCAGTACTTC CASSLGGPEYEQYF
TRBJ2-3 . few TRBV5-4 TGTGCCAGCAGCTTGGCTAGCACAAGATCCACAGATACGCAGTATTTT CASSLASTRSTDTQYF
TRBJ2-7 . few TRBV7-9 TGTGCCAGCAGCTTAGATACAGGGACGAGGGAGCAGTACTTC CASSLDTGTREQYF
TRBJ2-2 . . TRBV29-1 TGCAGCGTTGAAGTAGGGCGGTCAGGGACCGGGGAGCTGTTTTTT CSVEVGRSGTGELFF
TRBJ2-3 . once TRBV9 TGTGCCAGCAGCGACGGACAGTACACAGATACGCAGTATTTT CASSDGQYTDTQYF
TRBJ2-1 TRBD2 . TRBV7-9 TGTGCCAGCCAGGAGGGGAGCGGGAGGGGGCTGGCGCAGTTCTTC CASQEGSGRGLAQFF
TRBJ1-4 TRBD1 . TRBV7-9 TGTGCCAGCAGCACCGACAGGGTTGTTTGGGAAAAACTGTTTTTT CASSTDRVVWEKLFF
TRBJ1-5 . . TRBV5-1 TGCGCCAGCAGCTTTGAGAACGCCCAGCATTTT CASSFENAQHF
TRBJ1-4 . once TRBV29-1 TGCAGCGCCCGCTTGGCCACGGGGGGAAAACTGTTTTTT CSARLATGGKLFF
TRBJ1-5 . . TRBV2 TGTGCCAGCAGTGAAGGGGCCACGGGGAATCAGCCCCAGCATTTT CASSEGATGNQPQHF
TRBJ2-1 TRBD2 . TRBV2 TGTGCCAGCAGTGAACGGCGCGGGAGTGAGCAGTTCTTC CASSERRGSEQFF
TRBJ2-5 . . TRBV29-1 TGCAGCGTTGAGCTGGGGCAAGGGGAGACCCAGTACTTC CSVELGQGETQYF
TRBJ2-4 TRBD2 . TRBV7-2 TGTGCCAGCAGCGCCGCTAGCGGGGGTTCTAAGTACTTC CASSAASGGSKYF
TRBJ1-5 . . TRBV5-8 TGTGCCAGCAGCCCCCGACAGAATAGCAATCAGCCCCAGCATTTT CASSPRQNSNQPQHF
TRBJ2-1 TRBD1 . TRBV4-1 TGCGCCAGCAGCCTAACCGGGACAGGGGATTCCCCCTCCTACAATGAGCAGTTCTTC CASSLTGTGDSPSYNEQFF
TRBJ1-6 . . TRBV7-2 TGTGCCAGCAGCCCCGCGAGCGACTATAATTCACCCCTCCACTTT CASSPASDYNSPLHF
TRBJ2-6 . . TRBV7-9 TGTGCCAGCAGCTTAGGGCAGGCTGGGGCCAACGTCCTGACTTTC CASSLGQAGANVLTF
TRBJ1-5 . . TRBV7-2 TGTGCCAGCAGCTTAAGGGGAAGCGCGAGCAATCAGCCCCAGCATTTT CASSLRGSASNQPQHF